This TCR beta chain was profiled in a study of blood T cell repertoires in COVID-19. The wider study: Nucleic acid was either cDNA or gDNA, and it came from T cells, B-cell-depleted T cells, or PBMCs.

The age range of participants was about 18 to 95 years, with residence in about two dozen US areas. Per germline, CDR1 SNHLY and CDR2 FYNNEI. Trimming removed 4 bases from V and 10 bases from J; junction bases left unmatched: 11. This CDR3 spans 14 amino acids. TCRdb keeps only in-frame clones here, not all; method: immunoSEQ multiplex PCR. The table lists 150,000 to 200,000 clones, about 80% of them singletons. The TCR sequence derives from a woman aged 55-69 years with acute COVID-19. Sequences were obtained from PBMCs or T cells enriched from blood (not recorded which). The rearrangement links TRBV2 to TRBJ2-3; TRBD2 aligns across 7 bases. CDR3 in amino acids: CASSGSAGVVAQYF. The CDR3 nucleotides read TGTGCCAGCAGTGGAAGCGCGGGAGTGGTCGCGCAGTATTTT.